These 5 T cell receptor beta chains were sequenced from one sample in a study of breast tumors, draining lymph nodes, adjacent tissues. A single record per CDR3 protein comes from TCRdb applying MiXCR to the multiplex PCR reads. The table shows 150,000 to 200,000 distinct CDR3 sequences, with about 30% occurring only once. The lymph nodes were axillary draining lymph nodes from breast cancer patients. Specimen: axillary lymph node tissue. All receptors derive from a female donor with breast cancer. Some clones in this sample may be carry-over from other donors' samples.

V is TRBV7-2 and J is TRBJ2-1; D may be TRBD2 (5 bases). Germline CDR1 and CDR2: SGHTA and FQGNSA. CDR3 length: 13 residues. The ends were cut back, 4 bases at V and 6 bases at J, with 10 bases in the middle. The CDR3 bases are TGTGCCAGCAGCTCTAGCCCTATCAATGAGCAGTTCTTC. The encoded protein is CASSSSPINEQFF.

This clonotype was seen a few times. The chain carries TRBV6-2 or TRBV6-3 and TRBJ2-7; D unclear. The CDR3 sequence is 15 residues long. From germline, CDR1 is MNHEY and CDR2 SVGEGT. Trimming stripped 0 bases from V and 6 bases from J, with 15 bases between. CDR3 residues: CASSYSILAPPEQYF. The DNA for the CDR3 is TGTGCCAGCAGTTACTCGATTTTAGCCCCTCCCGAGCAGTACTTC.

This clonotype was recorded many times. V and J are TRBV2 and TRBJ2-1; perhaps TRBD1 as D (6 bases). V shed 0 bases and J shed 4 bases, with 10 bases lying between them. This CDR3 region has 15 residues. Germline values: CDR1 SNHLY, CDR2 FYNNEI. The CDR3 coding sequence is TGTGCCAGCAGTGAAGCATTCAGGGGTTACAATGAGCAGTTCTTC. It specifies CASSEAFRGYNEQFF.

Concerning this clonotype itself: Just one base apart from a much larger clone, this may be a read error. The chain employs TRBV20-1 and TRBJ2-5; tentative D call: TRBD1 (6 bases). The germline V gene has CDR1 DFQATT and CDR2 SNEGSKA (reference sequence). The CDR3 has 12 residues. CDR3 loop: CSARGGLGTPYF. The CDR3 nucleotides read TGCAGTGCTAGAGGGGGGCTGGGGACCCCGTACTTC.

This clonotype appeared many times. V and J are TRBV29-1 and TRBJ1-2; 8 bases map to TRBD1. The CDR3 sequence is 18 residues long. The V gene's germline CDR1 is SQVTM and CDR2 ANQGSEA. V was pared by 0 bases and J by 3 bases, with 15 bases of the junction left unmatched. The CDR3 coding sequence is TGCAGCGTTGAAGATTCGAACCAGGGGGCTCCTACTTACTATGGCTACACCTTC. Amino acids: CSVEDSNQGAPTYYGYTF.